The 2 T cell receptor beta chains below all came from one sample that was sequenced in a study of cytomegalovirus exposure and HLA in healthy donors. With 60 Vbeta and 13 Jbeta primers, the PCR was carried out. Sequencing was performed with immunoSEQ multiplex PCR; in TCRdb, only in-frame clones are kept and a portion is missing. The sample has around 41,000 clones; roughly half are singletons. Sequencing used PBMCs. The receptors come from a man aged 60 to 69 in good health and CMV-seronegative.

J is TRBJ1-3 and V is TRBV7-6; D perhaps matches TRBD1 (5 bases). The germline CDR1 and CDR2 sequences are SGHVS and FNYEAQ. Trimming shortened V by 1 base and J by 5 bases, and 15 bases separated the two germline ends. The CDR3 is made up of 16 amino acids. The CDR3 spells CASSLESRAGRNTIYF. As DNA, the CDR3 is TGTGCCAGCAGCTTAGAGTCCAGGGCGGGGAGAAACACCATATATTTT.

The V and J genes are TRBV10-2 and TRBJ2-5, with a weak D call TRBD1 (6 bases). V lost 8 bases to trimming and J lost 4 bases, with 11 bases between them. CDR3 size: 12 residues. Germline assignment: CDR1 WSHSY and CDR2 SAAADI. In nucleotides, the CDR3 is TGCGCCAGCCGCATGGGGGCAGAGACCCAGTACTTC. Translated: CASRMGAETQYF.